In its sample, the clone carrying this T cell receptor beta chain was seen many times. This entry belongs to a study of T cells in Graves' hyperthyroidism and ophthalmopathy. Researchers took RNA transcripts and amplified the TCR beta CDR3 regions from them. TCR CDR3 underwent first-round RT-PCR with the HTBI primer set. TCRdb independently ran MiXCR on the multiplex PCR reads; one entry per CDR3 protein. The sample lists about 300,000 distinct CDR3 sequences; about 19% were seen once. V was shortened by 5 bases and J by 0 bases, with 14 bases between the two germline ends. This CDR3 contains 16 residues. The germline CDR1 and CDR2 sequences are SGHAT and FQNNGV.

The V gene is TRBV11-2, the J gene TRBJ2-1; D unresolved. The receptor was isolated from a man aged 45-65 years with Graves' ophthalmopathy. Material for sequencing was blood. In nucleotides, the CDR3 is TGTGCCAGCAGCGTTAGCAGAAAGAACTCCTACAATGAGCAGTTCTTC. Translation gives CASSVSRKNSYNEQFF.